The 12 T cell receptor beta chains below come from one sample, sequenced in a study of blood T cell repertoires in COVID-19. Clones were sequenced by immunoSEQ multiplex PCR, and TCRdb holds only the in-frame ones, with some missing. This sample has around 300,000 clones; roughly 85% occur once, and the top ten carry approximately 11%. What was sequenced was peripheral blood. The receptor set was obtained from a woman between 65 and 79 years old with acute or convalescent COVID-19.

V is TRBV29-1 and J is TRBJ1-2; D call uncertain. The CDR3 covers 11 residues. Trimming took off 7 bases at V and 2 bases at J, with 8 bases between the two ends. Germline values: CDR1 SQVTM, CDR2 ANQGSEA. This chain's CDR3 is CSAQANYGYTF. The CDR3, as DNA: TGCAGCGCCCAGGCAAACTATGGCTACACCTTC.

CDR3 DNA: TGTGCCAGCAGCTTAGTTGGCAGGGGGCGACGCCAAGAGACCCAGTACTTC. This translates into CASSLVGRGRRQETQYF. The V gene is TRBV11-2, the J gene TRBJ2-5, with 8 positions matching TRBD1. The ends lost 1 base at V and 1 base at J; junction bases unmatched: 8. The CDR3 sequence is 17 residues long. CDR1 SGHAT and CDR2 FQNNGV come from the germline V gene.

This chain joins TRBV27 and TRBJ1-5; D remains ambiguous. Germline V gene sequence: CDR1 MNHEY, CDR2 SMNVEV (reference sequence). The V end lost 5 bases, the J end lost 6 bases, and 17 bases lay between the germline ends. This CDR3 region has 15 residues. This chain's CDR3 is CASSPRMGGGQPQHF. The CDR3 DNA sequence: TGTGCCAGCAGTCCTCGGATGGGCGGAGGTCAGCCCCAGCATTTT.

This clone showed up just a few times. Here the CDR3 reads CASSPEMLGYGYTF. In nucleotides, the CDR3 is TGTGCCAGCAGCCCCGAGATGCTCGGCTATGGCTACACCTTC. The genes are TRBV3-1 (or the pseudogene TRBV3-2) and TRBJ1-2; the D is unclear. The CDR3 totals 14 residues. Germline lookup yields CDR1 LGHDT and CDR2 YNNKEL (reference sequence). V lost 4 bases and J lost 4, with 13 bases in between.

V is TRBV6-5 and J is TRBJ2-2; D is ambiguous. V lost 0 bases to trimming and J lost 5 bases, with 7 bases between them. Germline CDR1 MNHEY, CDR2 SVGAGI. This CDR3 contains 14 residues. This CDR3 is CASSYSRRTGELFF. CDR3 DNA: TGTGCCAGCAGTTACTCGAGGCGTACCGGGGAGCTGTTTTTT.

This rearrangement joins TRBV14 to TRBJ1-1; D uncertain. CDR1 SGHDN and CDR2 FVKESK come from the germline V gene. The CDR3 contains 13 residues. The V gene lost 0 bases and the J gene lost 7 bases, with 9 bases spanning the gap. This chain's CDR3 is CASSQDLRGEAFF. DNA for the CDR3: TGTGCCAGCAGCCAAGATCTACGGGGTGAAGCTTTCTTT.

This chain connects TRBV5-8 to TRBJ1-1; weak D call: TRBD1 (5 bases). Trimming pared 2 bases from V and 5 bases from J, leaving 16 bases between. Germline values: CDR1 SGHTS, CDR2 YDEGEE. The CDR3 is 15 residues long. As DNA, the CDR3 is TGTGCCAGCAGCTTCCATAGGGGCAGAGCTACTGAAGCTTTCTTT. Translated: CASSFHRGRATEAFF.

The rearrangement joins TRBV15 to TRBJ1-6; 7 bases align to TRBD1. Germline V lookup: CDR1 LNHNV, CDR2 YYDKDF (reference sequence). V lost 2 bases and J lost 8; bases outside the gene matches: 6. CDR3 length equals 15 residues. CDR3 nucleotides: TGTGCCACCAGCAGAAGAGACAGGGTCTATTCACCCCTCCACTTT. It encodes CATSRRDRVYSPLHF.

This clone was observed once. This chain connects TRBV7-6 to TRBJ1-1; 7 bases align to TRBD1. Germline assignment: CDR1 SGHVS and CDR2 FNYEAQ. V shed 5 bases, J shed 3 bases, and the junction held 6 bases outside the gene matches. The CDR3 runs 14 residues. CDR3 DNA: TGTGCCAGCAGCGCGCAGGGGGGTGACACTGAAGCTTTCTTT. It codes for CASSAQGGDTEAFF. Full variable domain (rest looked up from reference TRBV7-6 and TRBJ1-1): GAGVSQSPRYKVTKRGQDVALRCDPISGHVSLYWYRQALGQGPEFLTYFNYEAQQDKSGLPNDRFSAERPEGSISTLTIQRTEQRDSAMYRCASSAQGGDTEAFFGQGTRLTVV.

V and J are TRBV27 and TRBJ1-1; D not resolved. The CDR3 loop spans 11 amino acids. Germline CDR1 is MNHEY and CDR2 is SMNVEV (reference sequence). V lost 8 bases, J lost 5 bases, and 9 bases lay in between. The CDR3 DNA reads as TGTGCCAGCTCAGGAGGAACTGAAGCTTTCTTT. Amino acids: CASSGGTEAFF.

This chain uses TRBV7-2 with TRBJ1-6, with D unresolved. There are 16 residues in the CDR3. CDR1 is SGHTA and CDR2 is FQGNSA in the germline V gene. The ends were cut back, 5 bases at V and 6 bases at J, with 17 bases in the middle. CDR3 DNA sequence: TGTGCCAGCAGCCTGACCCCAGCGGGAGGTAATTCACCCCTCCACTTT. It encodes CASSLTPAGGNSPLHF.

This sequence joins TRBV10-3 and TRBJ1-3, with 7 bases aligning to TRBD1. V lost 8 bases to trimming and J lost 4 bases; unmatched junction nucleotides: 8. There are 14 residues in the CDR3. CDR1 ENHRY and CDR2 SYGVKD come from the germline V gene. CDR3 nucleotide sequence: TGTGCCATCCAACAGGGGCGGCAGGGAAACACCATATATTTT. Its protein is CAIQQGRQGNTIYF.